The 18 T cell receptor beta chains given below trace back to one sample, sequenced in a study of blood T cell repertoires in COVID-19. This table comes from immunoSEQ multiplex PCR, and its TCRdb copy is limited to in-frame clones, with some not included. Among some 170,000 clones, roughly 87% were seen once, and the ten largest hold roughly 9.1%. The material sequenced was peripheral blood. All receptors derive from a woman aged 65 to 85 with acute or convalescent COVID-19.

The chain links TRBV9 to TRBJ2-5; 7 bases are a match to TRBD1. In germline, CDR1 is SGDLS, CDR2 YYNGEE. CDR3 length equals 16 residues. Trimming at V came to 4 bases and at J to 5 bases, leaving 14 bases not matched to a gene. CDR3 nucleotides: TGTGCCAGCAGCCGAGGAGATGACAGGGTCGGGGAGACCCAGTACTTC. Protein: CASSRGDDRVGETQYF.

J is TRBJ2-1 and V is TRBV12-3 or TRBV12-4, with a possible D match to TRBD2 (6 bases). The CDR3 extends over 13 amino acids. The V and J ends lost 6 bases and 8 bases respectively, with 14 bases between them. The CDR3 bases are TGTGCCAGCAGCCGGGGAGGAAGGGATGAGCAGTTCTTC. Its translation: CASSRGGRDEQFF.

The chain uses TRBV11-2 and TRBJ2-3, with D possibly TRBD2 on 6 matching bases. CDR3 size: 15 residues. Trimming pared 2 bases from V and 1 base from J, leaving 10 bases between. Germline V gene lookup returns CDR1 SGHAT and CDR2 FQNNGV. This chain's CDR3 is CASSLHPGGTDTQYF. The CDR3 nucleotides are TGTGCCAGCAGCTTACACCCGGGGGGCACAGATACGCAGTATTTT.

V and J are TRBV27 and TRBJ2-7; D call uncertain. With 6 bases removed from V and 4 bases from J, the gap between germline ends came to 10 bases. In germline, CDR1 is MNHEY, CDR2 SMNVEV (reference sequence). This CDR3 region has 12 residues. DNA for the CDR3: TGTGCCAGCAGGCGAGCTGATTACGAGCAGTACTTC. It encodes CASRRADYEQYF.

V and J are TRBV28 and TRBJ1-1; 8 positions match TRBD1. Trimming at V came to 3 bases and at J to 1 base, leaving 16 bases not matched to a gene. From germline, CDR1 is MDHEN and CDR2 SYDVKM. CDR3 length equals 19 residues. CDR3 sequence (DNA): TGTGCCAGCAGTTTTCGAAGGACAGGGACTTTTCTACAGAACACTGAAGCTTTCTTT. As protein: CASSFRRTGTFLQNTEAFF.

The CDR3 bases are TGTGCCTGGAACATAGCGGGAACCTACAATGAGCAGTTCTTC. Residues: CAWNIAGTYNEQFF. The chain links TRBV30 to TRBJ2-1, with TRBD2 matching 8 bases. The V gene's germline CDR1 is GTSNPN and CDR2 SVGIG (reference sequence). This CDR3 is 14 amino acids long. With V trimmed by 4 bases and J by 2 bases, 4 bases remained unmatched.

This chain connects TRBV7-2 to TRBJ2-2; 8 bases map to TRBD1. Looked up from germline, CDR1 is SGHTA and CDR2 is FQGNSA. The CDR3 spans 14 residues. V trimming: 6 bases; J trimming: 7 bases; junction bases outside the gene matches: 7. Here the CDR3 reads CASRFDRGVGELFF. DNA of the CDR3: TGTGCCAGCAGGTTTGACAGGGGAGTCGGGGAGCTGTTTTTT.

The rearrangement links TRBV24-1 to TRBJ2-1; 7 bases are a match to TRBD1. V lost 4 bases and J lost 6; bases outside the gene matches: 11. The length of the CDR3 is 16 residues. Germline values: CDR1 KGHDR, CDR2 SFDVKD. The CDR3 region is CATSDHPTGSGNEQFF. The CDR3 coding sequence is TGTGCCACCAGTGACCACCCGACAGGGAGCGGCAATGAGCAGTTCTTC.

This rearrangement joins TRBV6-5 to TRBJ2-7, with D possibly matching TRBD2 (6 bases). CDR3 length: 15 residues. Germline values: CDR1 MNHEY, CDR2 SVGAGI. Deletions cut 7 bases from V and 0 bases from J, with 16 bases between. The DNA of the CDR3 is TGTGCCAGCACCCCCATGGGCGGGAACTCCTACGAGCAGTACTTC. Translating it yields CASTPMGGNSYEQYF.

This clone occurred once. The V gene is TRBV2, the J gene TRBJ2-5, with a weak D call TRBD2 (6 bases). The CDR3 spans 15 residues. With 10 bases removed from V and 5 bases from J, the gap between germline ends came to 23 bases. From germline, CDR1 is SNHLY and CDR2 FYNNEI. Here the CDR3 DNA reads TGTGCCAACACCAAGGCTGGGGGACTGCCGGAGACCCAGTACTTC. It translates to CANTKAGGLPETQYF.

The J gene is TRBJ2-7, the V gene TRBV10-3; 9 nucleotides match TRBD1. Germline-derived CDR1 and CDR2 are ENHRY and SYGVKD. This CDR3 region has 15 residues. Trimming at V came to 6 bases and at J to 5 bases, leaving 11 bases not matched to a gene. The CDR3 bases are TGTGCCATCAGCGGGACAGGGATTTTTGGCAACGAGCAGTACTTC. Its protein product is CAISGTGIFGNEQYF.

The rearrangement joins TRBV7-9 to TRBJ1-2; TRBD1 agrees at 7 bases. This CDR3 has 16 amino acids. The V gene end was trimmed by 7 bases and the J gene end by 3 bases; junction bases not matched to a gene: 14. The germline gives CDR1 SEHNR, CDR2 FQNEAQ (reference sequence). This chain's CDR3 is CASNPAGTDSYYGYTF. Written as DNA, the CDR3 is TGTGCCAGCAACCCCGCCGGGACAGATTCTTACTATGGCTACACCTTC.

This chain uses TRBV21-1 with TRBJ2-1; TRBD2 reflects the table's D call only, with no check against the DNA. TRBV21-1 represents a pseudogene. The CDR3 has 21 amino acids. The CDR3 nucleotides read TGTGCCAGCAGCAAAGGATTTTTGGCTAGCGGGGGGGCCTACCGGTACAATGAGCAGTTCTTC. It is translated as CASSKGFLASGGAYRYNEQFF.

V gene TRBV9 combines with J gene TRBJ2-1; 9 nucleotides match TRBD2. With V trimmed by 3 bases and J by 4 bases, 5 bases remained unmatched. The germline CDR1 and CDR2 sequences are SGDLS and YYNGEE. This CDR3 has 15 residues. CDR3 DNA sequence: TGTGCCAGCAGCGCCAGACTAGCGGAATACAATGAGCAGTTCTTC. As protein: CASSARLAEYNEQFF. Full variable domain (missing parts from reference TRBV9 and TRBJ2-1): DSGVTQTPKHLITATGQRVTLRCSPRSGDLSVYWYQQSLDQGLQFLIQYYNGEERAKGNILERFSAQQFPDLHSELNLSSLELGDSALYFCASSARLAEYNEQFFGPGTRLTVL.

The chain recombines TRBV3-1 (or the pseudogene TRBV3-2) with TRBJ2-2; D possibly corresponds to TRBD1 (5 bases). CDR3 length: 18 amino acids. V was pared by 0 bases and J by 1 base, with 15 bases between. The germline V gene encodes CDR1 LGHDT and CDR2 YNNKEL (reference sequence). The CDR3 DNA is TGTGCCAGCAGCCAAGACCCCTCGTGGGGCTGGAACACCGGGGAGCTGTTTTTT. This gives the protein CASSQDPSWGWNTGELFF.

The chain links TRBV5-1 to TRBJ1-4, with unresolved D. V was cut by 4 bases and J by 8 bases, with 18 bases left in between. Germline loops: CDR1 SGHRS, CDR2 YFSETQ. The CDR3 is 15 amino acids. The CDR3 nucleotides are TGCGCCAGCAGCCCCGCATGGGGAGGGAAAGAAAAACTGTTTTTT. The encoded protein is CASSPAWGGKEKLFF.

This clone has ten or more counts. The V and J genes are TRBV7-9 and TRBJ2-7, with 8 nucleotides matching TRBD1. The CDR3 is 16 amino acids. The V gene's germline CDR1 is SEHNR and CDR2 FQNEAQ (reference sequence). V trimming: 1 base; J trimming: 6 bases; junction bases outside the gene matches: 11. In DNA form, the CDR3 reads TGTGCCAGCAGCTTAGGGATCTTGTTCGGACAGGGCGAGCAGTACTTC. Residues: CASSLGILFGQGEQYF.

This chain uses TRBV4-1 with TRBJ1-6, with 7 bases fitting TRBD1. CDR3 size: 13 residues. Germline CDR1 reads MGHRA; CDR2 reads YSYEKL. With 3 bases clipped from V and 11 bases from J, the junction kept 4 bases outside the gene matches. CDR3 bases: TGCGCCAGCAGCCAGGACAGGTTTCCACCCCTCCACTTT. Translated, it gives CASSQDRFPPLHF.